The source of this T cell receptor beta chain is a study of OX40 agonist ivuxolimab in advanced cancers. About the research overall: Three individuals attained partial responses, comprising one hepatocellular carcinoma case and two cutaneous melanoma cases.

In the case of this clone: The antigen is not known.

General study points: Both CD4+ and CD8+ T cell populations in blood had undergone clonal expansion by week 6 at 0.1 to 3.0 mg/kg.

The assay was immunoSEQ multiplex PCR, and TCRdb's table has in-frame clones only and misses some. The sample has approximately 92,000 clones, around 94% seen once. CDR1 and CDR2 from the germline V gene are MNHEY and SVGAGI. V lost 6 bases to trimming and J lost 5 bases, with 19 bases between them. The CDR3 consists of 15 residues. V usage is TRBV6-5 and J usage is TRBJ1-2; D might be TRBD1 (6 bases). This TCR was sampled from an adult with an advanced solid tumor such as melanoma, head and neck, liver or kidney cancer. Sequences were derived from CD4+ or CD8+ T cells sorted from blood, sampled in a trial of the OX40 agonist ivuxolimab. The CDR3 DNA reads as TGTGCCAGCAGCCCATGGATGGCCAGGGGATATGGCTACACCTTC. Translation gives CASSPWMARGYGYTF.